These T cell receptor beta chains were read from a single sample in a study of shared clonotypes between healthy human individuals. Sequenced by immunoSEQ multiplex PCR; TCRdb stores in-frame clones only, minus some. The top ten hold roughly 1.2% of the sample, which has about 1,500,000 clones, roughly 96% seen once. Specimen: naive CD4+ T cells sorted from blood. The receptors shown here come from a young man in good health. CDR3s include the opening cysteine and the closing phenylalanine or tryptophan. D genes are given only for firm matches. Part of the rows lack a size; the others show once, few, many or a class for expanded clones.

>NA|TRBJ2-4|TRBV30|TRBD2
TGTGCCTGGAGTGAAAGCGGACTAGCGGGCCTCCGGGGGGTTCAGTACTTC
CAWSESGLAGLRGVQYF
>NA|TRBJ2-1|TRBV18|TRBD2
TGTGCCAGCTCACCCTCCTTAGCGGGAGATGGGAATGAGCAGTTCTTC
CASSPSLAGDGNEQFF
>NA|TRBJ1-1|TRBV27|TRBD1
TGTGCCAGCAGGAGGGACAGGGAGGAGGAAGCTTTCTTT
CASRRDREEEAFF
>NA|TRBJ1-2|TRBV27|NA
TGTGCCAGCAGTCCCTCGGGACTCTATGGCTACACCTTC
CASSPSGLYGYTF
>NA|TRBJ2-4|TRBV4-1|NA
TGCGCCAGCAGCCAAGAAAGGACTGTAGCCAAAAACATTCAGTACTTC
CASSQERTVAKNIQYF
>once|TRBJ1-5|TRBV30|NA
TGTGCCTGGAGTTCTCCGGGCAATCAGCCCCAGCATTTT
CAWSSPGNQPQHF
>NA|TRBJ2-2|TRBV27|TRBD2
TGTGCCAGCACCGGACTAGCGGGAAAAGGTACCGGGGAGCTGTTTTTT
CASTGLAGKGTGELFF
>NA|TRBJ1-5|TRBV9|TRBD1
TGTGCCAGCAGCGAGGGACAGAATCAGCCCCAGCATTTT
CASSEGQNQPQHF
>NA|TRBJ2-7|TRBV27|NA
TGTGCCAGCAGTCCTACCCCTACTACTAGCAGAAAGAGCTCCTACGAGCAGTACTTC
CASSPTPTTSRKSSYEQYF
>NA|TRBJ2-7|TRBV7-9|NA
TGTGCCAGCAGCCGCTCGACTCCCGAGCAGTACTTC
CASSRSTPEQYF
>NA|TRBJ2-7|TRBV18|TRBD2
TGTGCCAGCTCCCCCCTTGCGGGAGAGGGCGAGCAGTACTTC
CASSPLAGEGEQYF
>NA|TRBJ2-3|TRBV18|NA
TGTGCCAGCTCACCATCACCGGAGATTACGCAGTATTTT
CASSPSPEITQYF
>NA|TRBJ2-3|TRBV7-8|NA
TGTGCCAGCAGCCCCTATACAAATACGCAGTATTTT
CASSPYTNTQYF
>NA|TRBJ2-1|TRBV21-1|NA
TGTGCCAGCAGCAAAGAGTGGACAGGGGGTGACAATGAGCAGTTCTTC
CASSKEWTGGDNEQFF
>NA|TRBJ1-1|TRBV11-1|TRBD1
TGTGCCAGCAGCGGGATGGACAGGGGCGACACTGAAGCTTTCTTT
CASSGMDRGDTEAFF
>NA|TRBJ2-3|TRBV6-1|NA
TGTGCCAGCAGTGAAGCGGGAGAGACTACGCAGTATTTT
CASSEAGETTQYF
>NA|TRBJ2-3|TRBV18|NA
TGTGCCAGCTCACCAGTAGAGTTGGCACTAGCCCCAGATACGCAGTATTTT
CASSPVELALAPDTQYF
>NA|TRBJ1-3|TRBV7-2|NA
TGTGCCAGCAGCTTTCCCAGGGCTGGAAACACCATATATTTT
CASSFPRAGNTIYF
>NA|TRBJ2-1|TRBV5-5|NA
TGTGCCAGCAGCTTGGTTGCGGACTCCTACAATGAGCAGTTCTTC
CASSLVADSYNEQFF
>NA|TRBJ1-1|TRBV5-1|NA
TGCGCCAGCAGCTTGGGACAGCCAGGGGCCACTGAAGCTTTCTTT
CASSLGQPGATEAFF
>NA|TRBJ2-1|TRBV15|TRBD2
TGTGCCACCAGCAGAGATTCAAGGGTAGCGGGATACAATGAGCAGTTCTTC
CATSRDSRVAGYNEQFF
>NA|TRBJ2-3|TRBV28|TRBD2
TGTGCCAGCAGGACGATGGCGGGACTAGCGGGACGGGATACGCAGTATTTT
CASRTMAGLAGRDTQYF
>once|TRBJ1-5|TRBV5-5|NA
TGTGCCAGCAGCCCGGCGGGCCTAAGATTGGATCAGCCCCAGCATTTT
CASSPAGLRLDQPQHF
>few|TRBJ2-7|TRBV6-1|NA
TGTGCCACCCGAAATGGGAAAGTTTACGAGCAGTACTTC
CATRNGKVYEQYF
>NA|TRBJ2-2|TRBV7-3|TRBD2
TGTGCCAGCAGCTTAAGGACTAGCGGGAGTCGTGGAGCCGGGGAGCTGTTTTTT
CASSLRTSGSRGAGELFF
>NA|TRBJ1-1|TRBV28|TRBD1
TGTGCCAGCAGTATACAGGGGAGCAACACTGAAGCTTTCTTT
CASSIQGSNTEAFF